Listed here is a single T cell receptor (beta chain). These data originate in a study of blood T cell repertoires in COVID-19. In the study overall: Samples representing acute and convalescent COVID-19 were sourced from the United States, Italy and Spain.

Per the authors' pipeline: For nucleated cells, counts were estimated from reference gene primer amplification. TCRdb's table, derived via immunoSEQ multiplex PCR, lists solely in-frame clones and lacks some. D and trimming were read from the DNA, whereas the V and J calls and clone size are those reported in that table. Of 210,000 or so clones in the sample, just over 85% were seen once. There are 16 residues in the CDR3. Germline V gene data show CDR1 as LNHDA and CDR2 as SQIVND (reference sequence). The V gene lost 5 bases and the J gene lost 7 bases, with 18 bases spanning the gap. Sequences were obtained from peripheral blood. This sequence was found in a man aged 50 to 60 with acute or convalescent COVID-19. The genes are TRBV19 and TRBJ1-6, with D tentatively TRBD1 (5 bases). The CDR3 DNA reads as TGTGCCAGTAGTTTAACGGTAGGGGCAGGCAATTCACCCCTCCACTTT. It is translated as CASSLTVGAGNSPLHF.